The 14 T cell receptor beta chains below were found in one sample sequenced in a study of cytomegalovirus exposure and HLA in healthy donors. The PCR was carried out with 60 Vbeta primers and 13 Jbeta primers. TCRdb's copy holds only in-frame clones and misses some; the assay was immunoSEQ multiplex PCR. The sample has approximately 170,000 clones, about 71% seen once. Sequences were obtained from PBMCs. These receptors were collected from a man aged 50 to 60 in good health and CMV-seronegative.

V usage is TRBV28 and J usage is TRBJ1-1; 9 bases line up with TRBD1. Trimming at V came to 3 bases and at J to 0 bases, leaving 8 bases not matched to a gene. Per germline, CDR1 MDHEN and CDR2 SYDVKM. The CDR3 totals 17 residues. The CDR3 region has the DNA TGTGCCAGCAGTTTTTTCGGGGGACAGGGCATGAACACTGAAGCTTTCTTT. The encoded protein is CASSFFGGQGMNTEAFF. The full variable domain, with the rest looked up from reference TRBV28 and TRBJ1-1, is DVKVTQSSRYLVKRTGEKVFLECVQDMDHENMFWYRQDPGLGLRLIYFSYDVKMKEKGDIPEGYSVSREKKERFSLILESASTNQTSMYLCASSFFGGQGMNTEAFFGQGTRLTVV.

The rearrangement links TRBV5-1 to TRBJ2-1; D not resolved. Per germline, CDR1 SGHRS and CDR2 YFSETQ. The CDR3 loop spans 13 amino acids. V lost 1 base and J 3 bases, leaving 5 bases between the germline ends. CDR3 in amino acids: CASSLLHYNEQFF. The CDR3 coding sequence is TGCGCCAGCAGCTTGTTACACTACAATGAGCAGTTCTTC. The whole variable domain, remainder taken from reference TRBV5-1 and TRBJ2-1, is KAGVTQTPRYLIKTRGQQVTLSCSPISGHRSVSWYQQTPGQGLQFLFEYFSETQRNKGNFPGRFSGRQFSNSRSEMNVSTLELGDSALYLCASSLLHYNEQFFGPGTRLTVL.

The chain carries TRBV6-5 and TRBJ2-1; 10 nucleotides match TRBD2. Germline CDR1 MNHEY, CDR2 SVGAGI. The CDR3 runs 15 residues. V lost 7 bases, J lost 9 bases, and 12 bases stayed unmatched. The CDR3 loop reads CASTTGLAAPGEQFF. The DNA of the CDR3 is TGTGCCAGCACCACCGGACTAGCGGCTCCGGGTGAGCAGTTCTTC.

The V gene is TRBV7-9, the J gene TRBJ1-1, with 7 bases matching TRBD1. Germline-derived CDR1 and CDR2 are SEHNR and FQNEAQ (reference sequence). V was pared by 4 bases and J by 0 bases, with 5 bases of the junction left unmatched. The CDR3 consists of 15 residues. Here the CDR3 reads CASSSRQGVNTEAFF. The CDR3 bases are TGTGCCAGCAGCTCGCGACAGGGAGTGAACACTGAAGCTTTCTTT. Filled out from reference TRBV7-9 and TRBJ1-1, the complete variable domain reads DTGVSQNPRHKITKRGQNVTFRCDPISEHNRLYWYRQTLGQGPEFLTYFQNEAQLEKSRLLSDRFSAERPKGSFSTLEIQRTEQGDSAMYLCASSSRQGVNTEAFFGQGTRLTVV.

The rearrangement joins TRBV19 to TRBJ1-6, with TRBD1 matching 11 bases. CDR1 and CDR2 (germline): LNHDA, SQIVND (reference sequence). The V segment lost 4 bases and the J segment 10 bases; nucleotides outside the gene matches: 6. This CDR3 has 15 residues. The CDR3 loop reads CASSTRDRGASPLHF. CDR3 in DNA: TGTGCCAGTAGTACACGGGACAGGGGGGCATCACCCCTCCACTTT.

The V and J genes are TRBV6-4 and TRBJ2-3; D might be TRBD2 (5 bases). V lost 8 bases and J 6 bases, leaving 9 bases between the germline ends. CDR3 length equals 11 residues. Germline values: CDR1 MRHNA, CDR2 SNTAGT. The DNA for the CDR3 is TGTGCCAGCCGGAGGACCGATACGCAGTATTTT. This codes for CASRRTDTQYF.

The CDR3 region is CASSQRVRGESTDTQYF. CDR3 nucleotide sequence: TGCGCCAGCAGCCAACGGGTCAGGGGGGAGAGCACAGATACGCAGTATTTT. This rearrangement joins TRBV4-3 to TRBJ2-3, with a weak D call TRBD1 (7 bases). V shed 2 bases and J shed 0 bases, with 15 bases lying between them. This CDR3 contains 17 residues. Per the germline V gene, CDR1 is LGHNA and CDR2 is YSLEER.

V gene TRBV6-5 combines with J gene TRBJ1-1; the match to TRBD1 covers 10 bases. Germline trimming cut 0 bases from V and 7 bases from J; bases unmatched to any gene: 5. The germline V gene encodes CDR1 MNHEY and CDR2 SVGAGI. The CDR3 loop spans 15 amino acids. The CDR3 nucleotides are TGTGCCAGCAGTTACTCAGGGACAGGGGAGGGTGAAGCTTTCTTT. As protein: CASSYSGTGEGEAFF.

In this sample, this clone turned up a few times. This chain joins TRBV5-1 and TRBJ2-2, with 7 bases aligning to TRBD2. The trim removed 3 bases at V and 3 bases at J, leaving 2 bases unmatched. The germline V gene has CDR1 SGHRS and CDR2 YFSETQ. The CDR3 length is 14 residues. CDR3 amino acids: CASSSGRDTGELFF. The CDR3, as DNA: TGCGCCAGCAGCTCTGGGAGGGACACCGGGGAGCTGTTTTTT.

A word on this clone: The germline gene is not matched at one end of the junction; a read error may be the cause. Additional DNA sequences in this sample encode the identical CDR3. V and J are TRBV4-1 and TRBJ1-6, with D perhaps TRBD1 (6 bases). CDR1 and CDR2 from the germline V gene are MGHRA and YSYEKL. The CDR3 extends over 16 amino acids. The chain's CDR3 is CASSQEIRGKGSPLHF. The CDR3, as DNA: TGCGCCAGTAGCCAAGAGATAAGGGGGAAGGGTTCACCCCTCCACTTT.

V and J are TRBV10-2 and TRBJ2-7, with 9 nucleotides matching TRBD2. This CDR3 region has 13 residues. CDR1 is WSHSY and CDR2 is SAAADI in the germline V gene. V trimming: 6 bases; J trimming: 1 base; junction bases outside the gene matches: 1. This CDR3 reads CASRLAGSYEQYF. CDR3 in DNA: TGCGCCAGCAGACTAGCGGGTTCCTACGAGCAGTACTTC.

The V and J genes are TRBV9 and TRBJ1-1, with D unresolved. The CDR3 totals 17 residues. Germline CDR1 SGDLS, CDR2 YYNGEE. The V end lost 2 bases, the J end lost 0 bases, and 17 bases lay between the germline ends. The CDR3 DNA reads as TGTGCCAGCAGCGTTGTGAATACCACTCTCATGAACACTGAAGCTTTCTTT. Translation gives CASSVVNTTLMNTEAFF.

The gene calls are TRBV10-3 and TRBJ2-1, with 11 bases lining up with TRBD2. The junction had 5 bases not matched to a gene; V was cut back by 5 bases and J by 8 bases. The CDR3 length is 14 residues. Germline V lookup: CDR1 ENHRY, CDR2 SYGVKD. CDR3 residues: CAISFSGGADEQFF. The CDR3 DNA reads as TGTGCCATCAGTTTTAGCGGGGGGGCGGATGAGCAGTTCTTC.

For this clone: At one of its ends the junction is not consistent with the germline gene, which may arise from a read error. Additional DNA sequences in this sample encode the identical CDR3. This sequence joins TRBV5-1 and TRBJ1-2; 11 bases fit TRBD1. Germline CDR1 and CDR2: SGHRS and YFSETQ. The CDR3 totals 14 residues. In DNA form, the CDR3 reads TGCGCCAGCAGCCAGGGACAGGGGGACTATGGCTATACCTTC. Encoded protein: CASSQGQGDYGYTF.